The source of this TCR beta chain is a study of technical replicates of blood from four donors. In the case of this clone: Other DNA sequences from this sample encode an identical CDR3 as well.

Here immunoSEQ multiplex PCR was the method, and the copy in TCRdb shows in-frame clones only, minus some. The repertoire holds 64,000 or so clones, with around 88% as singletons. The CDR3 covers 16 residues. Trimming took 0 bases from V and 1 from J; bases not matched to a gene: 1. CDR1 is MNHEY and CDR2 is SVGAGI in the germline V gene. The specimen was PBMCs. The chain couples TRBV6-5 to TRBJ2-2; 8 bases are a match to TRBD1. This TCR derives from a human donor in good health. Some clones in this sample may be carry-over from other donors' samples. CDR3: CASSYSGQGNTGELFF. CDR3 sequence (DNA): TGTGCCAGCAGTTACTCCGGACAGGGGAACACCGGGGAGCTGTTTTTT.